This T cell receptor beta chain was identified in a study of Ad26.COV2.S vaccination and SARS-CoV-2 variants. As for the study in general: Enrollment placed the donor in the COV1001 Ad26.COV2.S trial arm. In the study, Ad26.COV2.S was injected intramuscularly once, or twice 56 days apart.

The protocol was immunoSEQ multiplex PCR, while the TCRdb copy is restricted to in-frame clones and leaves out a portion. The sample holds 350,000 to 450,000 clones, around 92% seen once. The treatment was: roughly 18 received Ad26.COV2.S at low or high dose, single or two shots; about 5 received placebo; per-sample allocation not given. After the first vaccine or placebo injection, samples were drawn on day 63. The shot given was an Ad26 vector that makes Wuhan-strain SARS-CoV-2 spike. Comments on this clone: Its antigen is still unknown.

Study-level findings and limits: Across vaccine and placebo recipients, the breadth of non-spike TCRs was similar.

CDR1 and CDR2 (germline): PRHDT, FYEKMQ (reference sequence). With 5 bases removed from V and 7 bases from J, the gap between germline ends came to 11 bases. This CDR3 spans 12 amino acids. The chain employs TRBV13 and TRBJ1-2, with D perhaps TRBD1 (6 bases). This sequence originates from a person between 18 and 65 years old who received the Ad26.COV2.S COVID-19 vaccine or a placebo. Specimen: peripheral blood, collected in a trial of Ad26.COV2.S vaccine versus placebo. The CDR3 region is CASSTQGFGYTF. CDR3 in DNA: TGTGCCAGCAGCACACAGGGTTTTGGCTACACCTTC.